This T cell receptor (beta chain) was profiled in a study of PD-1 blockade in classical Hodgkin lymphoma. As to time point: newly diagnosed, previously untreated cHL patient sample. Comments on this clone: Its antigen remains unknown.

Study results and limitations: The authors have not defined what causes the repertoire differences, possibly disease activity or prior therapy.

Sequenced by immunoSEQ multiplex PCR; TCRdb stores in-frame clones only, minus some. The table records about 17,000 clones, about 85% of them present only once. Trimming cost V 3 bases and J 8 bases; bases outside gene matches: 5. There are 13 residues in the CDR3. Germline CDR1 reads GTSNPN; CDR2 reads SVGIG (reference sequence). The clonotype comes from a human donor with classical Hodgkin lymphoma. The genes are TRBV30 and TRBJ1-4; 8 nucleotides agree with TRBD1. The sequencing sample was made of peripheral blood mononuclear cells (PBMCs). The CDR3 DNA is TGTGCCTGGAGCTCTAACAGGGGGGAAAAACTGTTTTTT. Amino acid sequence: CAWSSNRGEKLFF.